This T cell receptor beta chain is drawn from a study of technical replicates of blood from several donors. The repertoire was sequenced with immunoSEQ multiplex PCR; TCRdb's copy has only in-frame clones and lacks some. The table includes some 70,000 clones, 95% detected once. J lost 1 base, V lost 7 bases, and 5 bases had no gene match. CDR3 length: 15 residues. Germline V gene sequence: CDR1 MNHEY, CDR2 SMNVEV (reference sequence). The sequenced sample consisted of T cells isolated from PBMCs. This TCR came from a human donor in good health. The chain uses TRBV27 and TRBJ2-1; TRBD1 matches at 9 bases. CDR3 amino acids: CASNRGRVSYNEQFF. Here the CDR3 DNA reads TGTGCCAGCAACAGGGGGCGAGTGTCCTACAATGAGCAGTTCTTC.